Listed below are T cell receptor beta chains from one sample, sequenced in a study of T cell responses to AZD1222 COVID-19 vaccine. The data were produced by immunoSEQ multiplex PCR, yet TCRdb's version contains in-frame clones alone and is incomplete. The data show about 140,000 clones, around nine tenths seen once. The source material was peripheral blood, sampled on day 0 of AZD1222 vaccination. The receptors were sampled from an adult in good health. Both conserved end residues are part of each CDR3. Rows give clone size only sometimes, using once, few, many, or a class for an expanded clone.

V: TRBV5-1
size: .
CDR3: CASSLVVGQETQYF

V: TRBV28
size: .
CDR3: CASSPAGRELSEQYF

V: TRBV18
size: .
CDR3: CASSPPGSGRATEAFF

V: TRBV28
size: .
CDR3: CASSKGDSPLHF

V: TRBV24-1
size: .
CDR3: CATSDLRSGGRNEQFF

V: TRBV28
size: .
CDR3: CASSFRGQRTDTQYF

V: TRBV15
size: .
CDR3: CATRRGSSPNYGYTF

V: TRBV2
size: .
CDR3: CASSEQGYPNSPLHF

V: TRBV29-1
size: .
CDR3: CSVEGLGQGNTGELFF

V: TRBV10-3
size: once
CDR3: CAISQGGYEQYF

V: TRBV7-4
size: .
CDR3: CASSFGRGQGPPSTDTQYF

V: TRBV5-4
size: .
CDR3: CASSHRGQGFSNEKLFF

V: TRBV18
size: .
CDR3: CASSPRQGTYEQYF

V: TRBV3-1/TRBV3-2
size: .
CDR3: CASSQGDFLPPTDTQYF

V: TRBV2
size: .
CDR3: CASVRQINTEAFF

V: TRBV10-3
size: once
CDR3: CAISEMPSVGTDTQYF

V: TRBV18
size: .
CDR3: CASSPYGLMNTEAFF

V: TRBV6-5
size: .
CDR3: CASGSGTGNTGELFF

V: TRBV28
size: .
CDR3: CASSLQVPGAGELFF

V: TRBV3-1/TRBV3-2
size: .
CDR3: CASSPSTSGGTQETQYF

V: TRBV5-6
size: few
CDR3: CASSLWSKGYEKLFF

V: TRBV3-1/TRBV3-2
size: .
CDR3: CASSQGWGGAADTQYF

V: TRBV5-1
size: .
CDR3: CASSLSPGQGTYEQYF

V: TRBV24-1
size: .
CDR3: CATSDRLAGVGDTQYF

V: TRBV7-9
size: .
CDR3: CASSSLDRGIYGYTF

V: TRBV6-5
size: .
CDR3: CASSFRTDSSYNEQFF

V: TRBV6-5
size: .
CDR3: CASSPSHRGGMQYF

V: TRBV7-8
size: .
CDR3: CASSLSLASGELFF

V: TRBV12-3/TRBV12-4
size: .
CDR3: CASSLAYNSPLHF

V: TRBV18
size: .
CDR3: CASSPDGVGSPLHF

V: TRBV7-9
size: once
CDR3: CASSRTGTANSPLHF

V: TRBV25-1
size: .
CDR3: CASSDAGTGVRSPLHF

V: TRBV19
size: .
CDR3: CASSTRGQEQYF

V: TRBV9
size: few
CDR3: CASTYLAANYGYTF

V: TRBV28
size: .
CDR3: CASSLSAGGNQPQHF

V: TRBV19
size: once
CDR3: CASSISRGQGHGELFF

V: TRBV7-9
size: .
CDR3: CASSLYSYRIKSSGNTIYF

V: TRBV5-5
size: .
CDR3: CASSSGQGANTEAFF